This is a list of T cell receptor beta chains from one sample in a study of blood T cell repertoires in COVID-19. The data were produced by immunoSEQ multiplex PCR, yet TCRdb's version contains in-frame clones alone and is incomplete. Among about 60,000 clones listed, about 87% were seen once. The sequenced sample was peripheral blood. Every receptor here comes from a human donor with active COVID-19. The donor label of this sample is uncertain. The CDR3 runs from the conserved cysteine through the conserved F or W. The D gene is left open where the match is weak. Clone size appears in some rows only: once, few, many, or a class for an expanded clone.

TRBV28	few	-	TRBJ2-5	CASSLEGTLETQYF	TGTGCCAGCAGTTTGGAGGGAACTTTGGAGACCCAGTACTTC
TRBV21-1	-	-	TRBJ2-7	CASSKDFWQYEQYF	TGTGCCAGCAGCAAAGATTTTTGGCAATACGAGCAGTACTTC
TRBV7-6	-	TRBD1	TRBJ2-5	CASSLAVTGQETQYF	TGTGCCAGCAGCTTAGCCGTGACAGGGCAAGAGACCCAGTACTTC
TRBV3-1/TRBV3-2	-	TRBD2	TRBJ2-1	CASSLGLAGISSYNEQFF	TGTGCCAGCAGCCTCGGACTAGCGGGGATTAGCTCCTACAATGAGCAGTTCTTC
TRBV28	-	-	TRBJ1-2	CASSYDSYGYTF	TGTGCCAGCAGTTATGACAGCTATGGCTACACCTTC
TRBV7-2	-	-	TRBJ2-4	CASSLGGELAKNIQYF	TGTGCCAGCAGCTTAGGAGGAGAACTAGCCAAAAACATTCAGTACTTC
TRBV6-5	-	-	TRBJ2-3	CASRPGEKWGDTQYF	TGTGCCAGCAGGCCAGGGGAAAAATGGGGAGATACGCAGTATTTT
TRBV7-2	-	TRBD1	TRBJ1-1	CASGQGATTEAFF	TGTGCCAGCGGACAGGGGGCTACCACTGAAGCTTTCTTT
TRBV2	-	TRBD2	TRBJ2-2	CASSDLRAGGPTGELFF	TGTGCCAGCAGTGATCTACGAGCGGGGGGGCCCACCGGGGAGCTGTTTTTT
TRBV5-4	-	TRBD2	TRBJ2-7	CASRRGGYEQYF	TGTGCCAGCAGGCGCGGGGGTTACGAGCAGTACTTC
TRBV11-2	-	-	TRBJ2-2	CASSFTRDSGELFF	TGTGCCAGCTCGTTTACCCGGGACTCCGGGGAGCTGTTTTTT
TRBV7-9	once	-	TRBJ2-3	CASSLDLSPRTDTQYF	TGTGCCAGCAGCTTAGATCTGAGCCCCCGCACAGATACGCAGTATTTT
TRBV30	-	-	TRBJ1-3	CAWSPYRGGGNTIYF	TGTGCCTGGAGTCCATACCGGGGTGGTGGAAACACCATATATTTT
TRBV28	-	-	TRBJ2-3	CASNYGLSSTDTQYF	TGTGCCAGCAACTATGGACTTTCCTCCACAGATACGCAGTATTTT
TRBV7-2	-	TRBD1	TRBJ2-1	CASSWDRASYNEQFF	TGTGCCAGCAGCTGGGACAGGGCCTCCTACAATGAGCAGTTCTTC
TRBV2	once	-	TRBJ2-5	CASSRDSETQYF	TGTGCCAGCAGCCGGGACTCAGAGACCCAGTACTTC
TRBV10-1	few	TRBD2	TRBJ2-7	CASRGASGRYNSYEQYF	TGCGCCAGCAGGGGGGCTAGCGGGAGGTATAACTCCTACGAGCAGTACTTC
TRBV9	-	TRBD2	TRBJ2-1	CASSGSRPGLGYNEQFF	TGTGCCAGCAGCGGGAGTAGACCGGGACTAGGATACAATGAGCAGTTCTTC
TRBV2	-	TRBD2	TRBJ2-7	CASRLLAVEQYF	TGTGCCAGCAGACTACTAGCGGTCGAGCAGTACTTC
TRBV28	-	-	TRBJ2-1	CASFRRASYNEQFF	TGTGCCAGCTTCAGGAGGGCCAGCTACAATGAGCAGTTCTTC
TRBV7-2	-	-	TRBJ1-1	CASRLTMNTEAFF	TGTGCCAGCAGACTGACTATGAACACTGAAGCTTTCTTT
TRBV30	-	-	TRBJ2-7	CAWSKGGGAVEQYF	TGTGCCTGGAGTAAGGGGGGGGGAGCGGTCGAGCAGTACTTC
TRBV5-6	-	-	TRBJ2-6	CASKLGGPGANVLTF	TGTGCCAGCAAACTCGGGGGGCCTGGGGCCAACGTCCTGACTTTC
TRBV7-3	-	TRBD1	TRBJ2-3	CASSFAGTGSTQYF	TGTGCCAGCAGCTTCGCCGGGACAGGGAGCACGCAGTATTTT
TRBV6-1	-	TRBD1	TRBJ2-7	CASSEQGATYEQYF	TGTGCCAGCAGTGAACAGGGGGCTACCTACGAGCAGTACTTC
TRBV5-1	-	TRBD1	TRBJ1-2	CASSLSTGENYGYTF	TGCGCCAGCAGCTTATCGACAGGGGAGAACTATGGCTACACCTTC